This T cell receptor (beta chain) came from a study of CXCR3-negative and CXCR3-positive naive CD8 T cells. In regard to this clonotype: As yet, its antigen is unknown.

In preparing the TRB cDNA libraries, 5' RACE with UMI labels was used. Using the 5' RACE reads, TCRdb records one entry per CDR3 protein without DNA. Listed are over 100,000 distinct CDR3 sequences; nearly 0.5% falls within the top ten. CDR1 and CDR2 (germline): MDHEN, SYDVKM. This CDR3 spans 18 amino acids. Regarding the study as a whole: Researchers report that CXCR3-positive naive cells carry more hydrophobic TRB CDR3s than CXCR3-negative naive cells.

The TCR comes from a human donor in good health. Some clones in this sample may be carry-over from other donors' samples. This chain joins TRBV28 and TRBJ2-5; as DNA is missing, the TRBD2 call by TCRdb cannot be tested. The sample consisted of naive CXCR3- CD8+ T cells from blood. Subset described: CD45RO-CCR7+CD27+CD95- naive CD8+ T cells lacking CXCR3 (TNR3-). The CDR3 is CASSHLSRRTGTQETLYF.